These 30 T cell receptor beta chains were all obtained from the same sample, sequenced in a study of early T cells in non-severe SARS-CoV-2 infection. Using its own MiXCR run on the 5' RACE reads, TCRdb lists one record per CDR3 protein. The sample includes roughly 40,000 distinct CDR3 sequences, roughly 6% of them seen just once. Source: whole blood, taken at baseline. Every receptor here comes from an adult who was a healthcare worker with PCR-confirmed SARS-CoV-2 infection or an uninfected control (not recorded which).

This clonotype was counted ten times or more. The chain is built from TRBV12-3 or TRBV12-4 and TRBJ1-1; 7 nucleotides align to TRBD1. Losses at the gene ends were 4 bases for V and 1 base for J; bases not matched to a gene: 6. This CDR3 contains 15 residues. The CDR3 coding sequence is TGTGCCAGCAGTTCGACAGGGCGGGGGAACACTGAAGCTTTCTTT. Its translation is CASSSTGRGNTEAFF.

This clonotype was found many times. The rearrangement uses TRBV3-1 and TRBJ2-2; 8 positions match TRBD1. The CDR3 sequence is 16 residues long. Unmatched junction bases numbered 10, after V lost 6 bases and J lost 4 bases. Germline loops: CDR1 LGHDT, CDR2 YNNKEL (reference sequence). The CDR3 bases are TGTGCCAGCAGTCCGGGACAGGCCCTCTCCACCGGGGAGCTGTTTTTT. Protein: CASSPGQALSTGELFF.

This clonotype was detected a few times. This chain joins TRBV5-6 and TRBJ1-1; 7 bases align to TRBD1. The CDR3 totals 14 residues. With 2 bases clipped from V and 0 bases from J, the junction kept 1 base outside the gene matches. Germline V lookup: CDR1 SGHDT, CDR2 YYEEEE. The CDR3 nucleotides are TGTGCCAGCAGCTTCGGGACAGTGAACACTGAAGCTTTCTTT. Translating it yields CASSFGTVNTEAFF.

This clonotype was counted ten times or more. The chain links TRBV6-6 to TRBJ1-5; no reliable D call. This CDR3 is 13 amino acids long. Germline V gene data show CDR1 as MNHNY and CDR2 as SVGAGI (reference sequence). The germline V and J ends were trimmed by 2 bases and 5 bases, with 7 bases remaining between them. The DNA for the CDR3 is TGTGCCAGCAGTTACGAGAGGGATCAGCCCCAGCATTTT. Protein product: CASSYERDQPQHF.

This clonotype showed up just a few times. The CDR3 DNA is TGCGCCAGCAGCTTGCAGTCTACTAGCACAGATACGCAGTATTTT. Amino acids: CASSLQSTSTDTQYF. V and J are TRBV5-1 and TRBJ2-3; D gene ambiguous. CDR1 SGHRS and CDR2 YFSETQ come from the germline V gene. The CDR3 runs 15 residues. Trimming cost V 1 base and J 0 bases, with 9 bases left between them.

This clonotype was counted at least ten times. J is TRBJ2-1 and V is TRBV7-4; 10 bases match TRBD1. CDR1 is SGHVT, CDR2 SQSDAQ, per germline. The CDR3 spans 15 residues. V lost 4 bases, J lost 9 bases, and 9 bases stayed unmatched. As DNA, the CDR3 is TGTGCCAGCAGCTCTACGCGGGACAGGGGAGGTGAGCAGTTCTTC. As protein: CASSSTRDRGGEQFF.

This clonotype was detected many times. This chain joins TRBV20-1 and TRBJ2-7, with no clear D. V was clipped by 6 bases and J by 0 bases, with 15 bases between them. The CDR3 totals 14 residues. Germline V gives CDR1 DFQATT, CDR2 SNEGSKA (reference sequence). CDR3: CSAYWQDGSYEQYF. The CDR3 coding sequence is TGCAGTGCCTACTGGCAGGACGGCTCCTACGAGCAGTACTTC.

This clonotype has at least ten counts. The chain employs TRBV11-2 and TRBJ2-1, with 7 bases lining up with TRBD2. The CDR3 loop spans 16 amino acids. V shed 0 bases and J 7 bases; nucleotides not matched to a gene: 9. Germline CDR1 is SGHAT and CDR2 is FQNNGV. The CDR3, as DNA: TGTGCCAGCAGCTTAGATATGTGGCGGGGGAGGAATGAGCAGTTCTTC. Amino acid sequence: CASSLDMWRGRNEQFF.

This clonotype was counted many times. The chain is built from TRBV5-1 and TRBJ2-3; 9 bases agree with TRBD1. The V gene end was trimmed by 4 bases and the J gene end by 3 bases; junction bases not matched to a gene: 0. In germline, CDR1 is SGHRS, CDR2 YFSETQ. CDR3 length: 13 amino acids. CDR3 in amino acids: CASSGTGTDTQYF. CDR3 DNA sequence: TGCGCCAGCAGCGGGACAGGGACAGATACGCAGTATTTT.

Only a few counts were recorded for this clonotype. This sequence joins TRBV4-1 and TRBJ1-6; D unresolved. The V gene lost 6 bases and the J gene lost 7 bases, with 7 bases spanning the gap. CDR3 size: 12 residues. The germline CDR1 and CDR2 sequences are MGHRA and YSYEKL. The CDR3 spells CASRESNSPLHF. Written as DNA, the CDR3 is TGCGCCAGCAGAGAGTCCAATTCACCCCTCCACTTT.

Many counts were recorded for this clonotype. The V call is TRBV2, the J call TRBJ2-5, with D possibly TRBD2 on 6 matching bases. Germline V gene sequence: CDR1 SNHLY, CDR2 FYNNEI. The CDR3 is 15 residues long. V was pared by 3 bases and J by 4 bases, with 15 bases between. The chain's CDR3 is CASSEGGAPGETQYF. Written as DNA, the CDR3 is TGTGCCAGCAGTGAGGGCGGGGCCCCGGGAGAGACCCAGTACTTC.

This clonotype was counted only a few times. This rearrangement joins TRBV5-1 to TRBJ2-3; tentatively, D is TRBD1 (5 bases). The CDR3 covers 15 residues. V shed 1 base and J shed 2 bases, with 11 bases lying between them. Germline V gene lookup returns CDR1 SGHRS and CDR2 YFSETQ. This chain's CDR3 is CASSLFTGDTDTQYF. The CDR3 DNA is TGCGCCAGCAGCTTGTTTACAGGAGACACAGATACGCAGTATTTT.

This clonotype was detected many times. This rearrangement joins TRBV7-2 to TRBJ2-1, with 7 bases lining up with TRBD1. Trimming at V came to 5 bases and at J to 2 bases, leaving 9 bases not matched to a gene. Germline V gene sequence: CDR1 SGHTA, CDR2 FQGNSA. The CDR3 is 16 residues long. The CDR3 reads CASSLSSGQPYNEQFF. For the CDR3, the DNA is TGTGCCAGCAGCCTAAGTTCGGGACAGCCCTACAATGAGCAGTTCTTC.

The V gene is TRBV7-9, the J gene TRBJ1-2; the match to TRBD1 covers 7 bases. This CDR3 region has 17 residues. CDR1 and CDR2 (germline): SEHNR, FQNEAQ (reference sequence). V lost 4 bases to trimming and J lost 4 bases; unmatched junction nucleotides: 15. The CDR3 DNA sequence: TGTGCCAGCAGCTCGCCCCTCGACAGTCAGGGGGTCTATGGCTACACCTTC. This gives the protein CASSSPLDSQGVYGYTF.

This clonotype occurred a few times. V and J are TRBV5-6 and TRBJ1-3; 9 bases align to TRBD1. The V and J ends lost 7 bases and 0 bases, in that order; junction bases with no gene match: 17. CDR1 and CDR2 from the germline V gene are SGHDT and YYEEEE. The CDR3 spans 19 residues. This CDR3 is CASSQGQGRTYPSGNTIYF. DNA for the CDR3: TGTGCCAGCTCGCAAGGACAGGGGCGGACCTACCCCTCTGGAAACACCATATATTTT.

This clonotype occurred many times. This rearrangement joins TRBV11-2 to TRBJ2-5; D perhaps matches TRBD1 (6 bases). The V end was cut by 1 base, the J end by 5 bases, with 14 bases between. The CDR3 runs 15 residues. Germline V gene lookup returns CDR1 SGHAT and CDR2 FQNNGV. The CDR3 region has the DNA TGTGCCAGCAGCTTAGTAGGGGGAGTTGAGGAGACCCAGTACTTC. This codes for CASSLVGGVEETQYF.

Worth noting for this clonotype: A clone one base away is much larger, so this may be a read error. V is TRBV3-1 and J is TRBJ1-2; D might be TRBD1 (5 bases). The CDR3 extends over 12 amino acids. Per germline, CDR1 LGHDT and CDR2 YNNKEL (reference sequence). CDR3 nucleotides: TGTGCCAGCCTGGGGGGTGACTATGGCTTCACCTTC. Its protein is CASLGGDYGFTF.

Ten or more counts support this clonotype. The V and J genes are TRBV11-2 and TRBJ2-3; D remains ambiguous. This CDR3 comprises 15 residues. Germline CDR1 reads SGHAT; CDR2 reads FQNNGV. V dropped 2 bases and J dropped 1 base, with 10 bases sitting between them. The CDR3 loop reads CASSLRLDGTDTQYF. CDR3 sequence (DNA): TGTGCCAGCAGCTTAAGGCTGGATGGCACAGATACGCAGTATTTT.

This clonotype was found many times. The rearrangement joins TRBV28 to TRBJ2-4, with D maybe TRBD1 (8 bases). V was trimmed by 6 bases and J by 0 bases, leaving 21 bases between them. Germline V gene sequence: CDR1 MDHEN, CDR2 SYDVKM. The CDR3 runs 18 residues. The CDR3 here is CASRKDRAWEGAKNIQYF. CDR3 DNA: TGTGCCAGCAGAAAGGACAGGGCCTGGGAGGGAGCCAAAAACATTCAGTACTTC.

This clonotype was detected many times. The CDR3, as DNA: TGCAGTGCTATGTCAAACGTCGAGACCCAGTACTTC. This gives the protein CSAMSNVETQYF. The rearrangement links TRBV20-1 to TRBJ2-5; D gene unclear. Trimming took off 4 bases at V and 5 bases at J, with 11 bases between the two ends. In germline, CDR1 is DFQATT, CDR2 SNEGSKA (reference sequence). The CDR3 is made up of 12 amino acids.

In its sample, this clonotype was seen many times. J is TRBJ1-2 and V is TRBV10-3; 9 bases map to TRBD1. The CDR3 has 15 amino acids. V lost 3 bases and J lost 7; bases outside the gene matches: 9. The germline CDR1 and CDR2 sequences are ENHRY and SYGVKD. The CDR3, as DNA: TGTGCCATCAGTGATTCGGGGACAGGGAGGCCTGGCTACACCTTC. Translation gives CAISDSGTGRPGYTF.

This clonotype has a count of ten or more. The V gene is TRBV12-3 or TRBV12-4, the J gene TRBJ2-7; TRBD2 might be the D (6 bases). The CDR3 loop spans 14 amino acids. V was pared by 3 bases and J by 2 bases, with 11 bases between. CDR3 in DNA: TGTGCCAGCAGTTTTGGCGGGGTAACCTACGAGCAGTACTTC. As protein: CASSFGGVTYEQYF.

This clonotype was observed at least ten times. The chain employs TRBV6-2 or TRBV6-3 and TRBJ1-3; D not resolved. The CDR3 length is 12 residues. V dropped 2 bases and J dropped 2 bases, with 1 base sitting between them. From germline, CDR1 is MNHEY and CDR2 SVGEGT. DNA for the CDR3: TGTGCCAGCAGTTACCCTGGAAACACCATATATTTT. Its protein product is CASSYPGNTIYF.

This clonotype was counted at least ten times. The gene calls are TRBV29-1 and TRBJ2-7; 8 bases fit TRBD2. Unmatched junction bases numbered 5, after V lost 4 bases and J lost 3 bases. Germline V CDR1 and CDR2: SQVTM, ANQGSEA. The CDR3 runs to 13 residues. CDR3 loop: CSVGTGGHYEQYF. CDR3 DNA: TGCAGCGTTGGGACGGGGGGGCACTACGAGCAGTACTTC.

This clonotype was detected many times. The chain is built from TRBV12-3 or TRBV12-4 and TRBJ1-1; TRBD1 is a possible D gene (6 bases). Trimming stripped 6 bases from V and 11 bases from J, with 16 bases between. This CDR3 region has 12 residues. CDR3 amino acids: CASSRNREAAFF. Here the CDR3 DNA reads TGTGCCAGCAGCCGCAACAGGGAGGCCGCTTTCTTT.

This clonotype was counted ten times or more. CDR3 in amino acids: CASSTRQGLNQPQHF. The CDR3 DNA is TGTGCCAGCAGTACCCGACAGGGGCTCAATCAGCCCCAGCATTTT. The gene calls are TRBV12-3 or TRBV12-4 and TRBJ1-5; 8 bases align to TRBD1. The CDR3 consists of 15 residues. After removal of 5 bases from V and 3 bases from J, the junction contained 6 bases not matched to a gene.

The table lists this clonotype with many counts. The rearrangement uses TRBV5-4 and TRBJ1-3; TRBD1 aligns across 8 bases. The V gene end was trimmed by 5 bases and the J gene end by 0 bases; junction bases not matched to a gene: 1. The CDR3 spans 14 residues. CDR1 and CDR2 from the germline V gene are SGHNT and YYREEE (reference sequence). CDR3 sequence reads: CASRGTGSGNTIYF. The CDR3 DNA is TGTGCCAGCAGAGGGACAGGCTCTGGAAACACCATATATTTT.

There are many counts of this clonotype. This chain's CDR3 is CASSSRDGIEAFF. The CDR3 DNA reads TGTGCCAGCAGTTCACGGGACGGAATTGAAGCTTTCTTT. V gene TRBV28 combines with J gene TRBJ1-1; D possibly corresponds to TRBD1 (5 bases). The V end was cut by 4 bases, the J end by 7 bases, with 13 bases between. The CDR3 is 13 residues long. Per germline, CDR1 MDHEN and CDR2 SYDVKM.

This clonotype was found many times. This chain joins TRBV29-1 and TRBJ2-7; 9 positions match TRBD2. Germline V gene data show CDR1 as SQVTM and CDR2 as ANQGSEA. V shed 7 bases, J shed 3 bases, and the junction held 7 bases outside the gene matches. The CDR3 sequence is 13 residues long. The CDR3 nucleotides are TGCAGCGAAATGGCAGCGGGGGGCTACGAGCAGTACTTC. The encoded protein is CSEMAAGGYEQYF.

There are many counts of this clonotype. The V and J genes are TRBV7-6 and TRBJ1-6, with 9 bases matching TRBD1. From germline, CDR1 is SGHVS and CDR2 FNYEAQ. The ends lost 5 bases at V and 9 bases at J; junction bases unmatched: 8. This CDR3 spans 15 amino acids. CDR3: CASSKTGGRGSPLHF. The CDR3 region has the DNA TGTGCCAGCAGCAAGACAGGGGGACGGGGTTCACCCCTCCACTTT.